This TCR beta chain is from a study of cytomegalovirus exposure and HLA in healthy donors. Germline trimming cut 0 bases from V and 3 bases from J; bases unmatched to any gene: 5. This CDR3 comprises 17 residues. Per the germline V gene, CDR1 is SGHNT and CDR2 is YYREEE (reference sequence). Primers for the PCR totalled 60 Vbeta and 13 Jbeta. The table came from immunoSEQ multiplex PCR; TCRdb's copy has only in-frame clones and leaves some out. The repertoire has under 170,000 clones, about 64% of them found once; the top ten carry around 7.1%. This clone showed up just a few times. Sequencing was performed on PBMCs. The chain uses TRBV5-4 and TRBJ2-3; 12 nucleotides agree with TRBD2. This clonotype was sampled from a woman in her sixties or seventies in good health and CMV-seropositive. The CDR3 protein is CASSLATSGRITDTQYF. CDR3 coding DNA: TGTGCCAGCAGCTTGGCTACTAGCGGGAGGATAACAGATACGCAGTATTTT. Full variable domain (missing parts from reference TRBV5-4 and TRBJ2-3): ETGVTQSPTHLIKTRGQQVTLRCSSQSGHNTVSWYQQALGQGPQFIFQYYREEENGRGNFPPRFSGLQFPNYSSELNVNALELDDSALYLCASSLATSGRITDTQYFGPGTRLTVL.